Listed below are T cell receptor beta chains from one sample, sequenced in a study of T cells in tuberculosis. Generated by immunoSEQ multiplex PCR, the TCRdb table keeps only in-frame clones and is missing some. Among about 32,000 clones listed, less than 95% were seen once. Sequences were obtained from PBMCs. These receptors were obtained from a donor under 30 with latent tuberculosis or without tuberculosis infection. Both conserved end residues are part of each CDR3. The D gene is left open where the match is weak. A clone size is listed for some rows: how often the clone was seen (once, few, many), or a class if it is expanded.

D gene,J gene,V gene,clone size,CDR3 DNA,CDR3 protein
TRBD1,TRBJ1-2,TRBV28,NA,TGTGCCAGCTTGGGACAGTTCTATGGCTACACCTTC,CASLGQFYGYTF
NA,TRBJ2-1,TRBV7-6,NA,TGTGCCAGCAGCGTACAGGGATCCTACAATGAGCAGTTCTTC,CASSVQGSYNEQFF
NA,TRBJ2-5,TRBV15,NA,TGTGCCACCAGCGGAGGGCCGTCCCAGTACTTC,CATSGGPSQYF
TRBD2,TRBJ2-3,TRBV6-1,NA,TGTGCCAGCAGTCGTCCTAGCGGTTACACAGATACGCAGTATTTT,CASSRPSGYTDTQYF
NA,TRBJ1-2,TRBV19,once,TGTGCCAGTAGTGAACAGTTTTCTAACTATGGCTACACCTTC,CASSEQFSNYGYTF
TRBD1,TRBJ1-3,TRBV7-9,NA,TGTGCCAGCAGTACAGGGGGCGGCTCTGGAAACACCATATATTTT,CASSTGGGSGNTIYF
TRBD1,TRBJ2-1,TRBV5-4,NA,TGTGCCAGCAGCTTGAAACAGGGGGATAATGAGCAGTTCTTC,CASSLKQGDNEQFF
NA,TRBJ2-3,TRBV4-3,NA,TGCGCCAGCAGCCAAGATAGTTTAAGCACAGATACGCAGTATTTT,CASSQDSLSTDTQYF
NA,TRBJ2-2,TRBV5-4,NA,TGTGCCAGCAGCCCACGTCCTGACTGGAAGGCCGGGGAGCTGTTTTTT,CASSPRPDWKAGELFF
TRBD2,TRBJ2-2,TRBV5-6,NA,TGTGCCAGCAGCTTGCCTAGCGGGTTCGCGAACACCGGGGAGCTGTTTTTT,CASSLPSGFANTGELFF
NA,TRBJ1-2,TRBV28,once,TGTGCCAGCACCGTTGGCGGGGGTAATGGCTACACCTTC,CASTVGGGNGYTF
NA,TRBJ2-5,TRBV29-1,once,TGCAGCGTTGAATACACCGACCAAGAGACCCAGTACTTC,CSVEYTDQETQYF
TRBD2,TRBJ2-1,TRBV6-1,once,TGTGCCAGCAGACGGACTAGCGATTACAATGAGCAGTTCTTC,CASRRTSDYNEQFF
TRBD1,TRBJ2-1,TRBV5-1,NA,TGCGCCAGCAGCTTGGTAGGGGGCTCCTTCTACAATGAGCAGTTCTTC,CASSLVGGSFYNEQFF
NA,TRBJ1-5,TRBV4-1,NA,TGCGCCAGCAGCCAAGAACGGCGGCAGCCCCAGCATTTT,CASSQERRQPQHF
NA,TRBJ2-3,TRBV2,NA,TGTGCCAGCGGGAGCGGAAGCACAGATACGCAGTATTTT,CASGSGSTDTQYF
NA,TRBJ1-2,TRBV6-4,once,TGTGCCAGCAGGTGGGACTTCCTCTATGGCTACACCTTC,CASRWDFLYGYTF
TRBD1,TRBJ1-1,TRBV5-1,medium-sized,TGCGCCAGCAGCTTGGAAGGACAGGGGGAAGCTTTCTTT,CASSLEGQGEAFF
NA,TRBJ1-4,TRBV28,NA,TGTGCCAGCACTCCAGCAGGAGGTTTTGCAACTAATGAAAAACTGTTTTTT,CASTPAGGFATNEKLFF
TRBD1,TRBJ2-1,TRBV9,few,TGTGCCAGCAGCGTAGGTGGCAGGGGGAGAAACAATGAGCAGTTCTTC,CASSVGGRGRNNEQFF